This TCR beta chain was retrieved from a study of graft-versus-host responses after intestinal transplantation. About this clone: Its antigen remains unidentified.

Measured with immunoSEQ multiplex PCR; TCRdb has only the in-frame clones, and not every one. The data contain some 120,000 clones, 85% to 95% of them singletons. V dropped 2 bases and J dropped 8 bases, with 19 bases sitting between them. Germline values: CDR1 SEHNR, CDR2 FQNEAQ (reference sequence). The CDR3 is 16 amino acids. The receptor comes from a human donor who was the organ donor for an intestinal transplant. The chain employs TRBV7-9 and TRBJ1-3, with a tentative D call TRBD1 (5 bases). This material consisted of unstimulated CD8+ T cells sorted from spleen or lymph node cells, taken before transplant. The CDR3 DNA reads TGTGCCAGCAGCTTAACCCTTAACGGTTTGGGACACACCATATATTTT. Translation gives CASSLTLNGLGHTIYF.